This T cell receptor beta chain was sequenced during a study of blood T cell repertoires in COVID-19. Study-level information: The cDNA or gDNA used as material had been derived from T cells, B-cell-depleted T cells, or PBMCs.

Trimming took 1 base from V and 8 from J, leaving 11 bases between them. Germline V gene sequence: CDR1 LGHDT, CDR2 YNNKEL (reference sequence). The CDR3 is made up of 13 amino acids. Per the original methods: How many nucleated cells were present was estimated from reference gene primer amplification. This table comes from immunoSEQ multiplex PCR, and its TCRdb copy is limited to in-frame clones, with some not included. That table furnishes V, J and clone size, whereas the DNA furnished D and trimming. The sample gives around 95,000 clones, more than 65% of which show up once; around 11% is in the top ten.

Sequencing was carried out using peripheral blood. The clonotype originates from an elderly woman with acute or convalescent COVID-19. This chain uses TRBV3-1 (or the pseudogene TRBV3-2) with TRBJ1-1; a possible D gene is TRBD1 (5 bases). CDR3 DNA: TGTGCCAGCAGCCAAGGGGGGAGGGGCGAAGCTTTCTTT. This codes for CASSQGGRGEAFF.